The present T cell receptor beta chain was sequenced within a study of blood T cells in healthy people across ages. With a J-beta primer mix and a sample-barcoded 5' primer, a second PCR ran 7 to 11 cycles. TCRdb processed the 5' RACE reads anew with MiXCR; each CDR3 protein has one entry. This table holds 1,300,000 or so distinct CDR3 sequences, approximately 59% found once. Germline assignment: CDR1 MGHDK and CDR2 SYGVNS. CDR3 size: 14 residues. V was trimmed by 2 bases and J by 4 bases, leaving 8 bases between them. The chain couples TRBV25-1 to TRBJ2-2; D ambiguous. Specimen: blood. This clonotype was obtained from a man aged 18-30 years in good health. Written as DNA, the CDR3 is TGTGCCAGCAGTGAAGTGGGATTCACCGGGGAGCTGTTTTTT. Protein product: CASSEVGFTGELFF.